The present TCR beta chain was sequenced within a study of cytomegalovirus exposure and HLA in healthy donors. The V segment lost 1 base and the J segment 7 bases; nucleotides outside the gene matches: 4. The CDR3 contains 15 residues. Germline values: CDR1 LNHNV, CDR2 YYDKDF (reference sequence). The PCR contained 60 Vbeta and 13 Jbeta primers. This table comes from immunoSEQ multiplex PCR, and its TCRdb copy is limited to in-frame clones, with some not included. The sample includes approximately 160,000 clones, under 70% of them seen just once. Specimen: PBMCs. This receptor was taken from a middle-aged woman in good health and CMV-seropositive. The chain carries TRBV15 and TRBJ2-1; the match to TRBD2 covers 10 bases. CDR3 sequence (DNA): TGTGCCACCAGCAGAGCTCTAGCGGGAGTGAATGAGCAGTTCTTC. This encodes CATSRALAGVNEQFF.